A single sample is the source of the 10 T cell receptor beta chains below, sequenced in a study of T cell responses to AZD1222 COVID-19 vaccine. Sequencing was performed with immunoSEQ multiplex PCR; in TCRdb, only in-frame clones are kept and a portion is missing. The sample shows 95,000 to 100,000 clones, approximately 90% of them seen only once. The sample here was peripheral blood, taken on day 0 of AZD1222 vaccination. The receptors originated from an adult in good health.

The CDR3 loop reads CASSNHPPGLEYNEQFF. DNA of the CDR3: TGCGCCAGCAGCAACCACCCTCCGGGACTGGAATACAATGAGCAGTTCTTC. V is TRBV5-1 and J is TRBJ2-1; the D gene is possibly TRBD2 (6 bases). Germline V gene data show CDR1 as SGHRS and CDR2 as YFSETQ. V was pared by 4 bases and J by 4 bases, with 21 bases between. The CDR3 contains 17 residues.

In this sample, this clone turned up once. The chain carries TRBV4-1 and TRBJ2-3; no reliable D call. Trimming pared 4 bases from V and 4 bases from J, leaving 21 bases between. Germline V gives CDR1 MGHRA, CDR2 YSYEKL. This CDR3 spans 17 amino acids. CDR3 nucleotides: TGCGCCAGCAGCCGTATATGGTCTCCTGGAGAGGCAGATACGCAGTATTTT. Its protein product is CASSRIWSPGEADTQYF.

J is TRBJ1-5 and V is TRBV19; D is unclear. Germline-derived CDR1 and CDR2 are LNHDA and SQIVND (reference sequence). The CDR3 runs 15 residues. The V end lost 7 bases, the J end lost 4 bases, and 17 bases lay between the germline ends. This CDR3 reads CASTRVPGANQPQHF. The CDR3, as DNA: TGTGCCAGTACTCGTGTTCCGGGAGCAAATCAGCCCCAGCATTTT.

The chain carries TRBV6-6 and TRBJ2-1, with D perhaps given as TRBD1 or TRBD2 (6 bases each). The CDR3 covers 15 residues. CDR1 and CDR2 (germline): MNHNY, SVGAGI (reference sequence). Trimming left V 5 bases short and J 3 bases short, with 14 bases between. CDR3 bases: TGTGCCAGCAGTGTTGGGGGCGGGGACTACAATGAGCAGTTCTTC. Translating it yields CASSVGGGDYNEQFF.

The chain couples TRBV7-2 to TRBJ2-7; the D gene is possibly TRBD1 (6 bases). Germline V gene data show CDR1 as SGHTA and CDR2 as FQGNSA. Trimming stripped 6 bases from V and 5 bases from J, with 17 bases between. The CDR3 spans 14 residues. The chain's CDR3 is CASRLTGNWDEQYF. The CDR3 region has the DNA TGTGCCAGCAGACTTACAGGGAACTGGGACGAGCAGTACTTC.

In DNA form, the CDR3 reads TGTGCCAGCAGCCCTCGACAGGGAGGAGGCTACGAGCAGTACTTC. As protein: CASSPRQGGGYEQYF. The chain couples TRBV7-9 to TRBJ2-7, with TRBD1 as a possible D gene (7 bases). CDR3 size: 15 residues. The ends were cut back, 5 bases at V and 3 bases at J, with 17 bases in the middle. Germline loops: CDR1 SEHNR, CDR2 FQNEAQ (reference sequence).

The chain uses TRBV6-5 and TRBJ1-2; D unclear. Germline V lookup: CDR1 MNHEY, CDR2 SVGAGI. The CDR3 is made up of 13 amino acids. V gave up 2 bases and J gave up 4 bases, with 8 bases separating them. CDR3: CASSYIGLYGYTF. In DNA, the CDR3 is TGTGCCAGCAGTTACATCGGCCTCTATGGCTACACCTTC.

This clone came up once. The chain recombines TRBV7-9 with TRBJ2-7, with 12 bases identical to TRBD2. V was pared by 2 bases and J by 0 bases, with 2 bases of the junction left unmatched. Germline V gene data show CDR1 as SEHNR and CDR2 as FQNEAQ (reference sequence). This CDR3 contains 16 residues. Written as DNA, the CDR3 is TGTGCCAGCAGCTTACTAGCGGGGGGGAACTCCTACGAGCAGTACTTC. Residues: CASSLLAGGNSYEQYF.

A note on this clone: In the same sample, other DNA sequences code for this CDR3. V is TRBV3-1 (or the pseudogene TRBV3-2) and J is TRBJ1-2; D gene ambiguous. Germline V CDR1 and CDR2: LGHDT, YNNKEL (reference sequence). The V end was cut by 0 bases, the J end by 8 bases, with 10 bases between. The CDR3 is 13 residues long. The CDR3 DNA is TGTGCCAGCAGCCAAGATCTAGTGGGAGGCTACACCTTC. Its translation: CASSQDLVGGYTF.

The V call is TRBV10-3, the J call TRBJ2-1; D uncertain. The V and J ends lost 2 bases and 8 bases respectively, with 13 bases between them. The CDR3 has 14 residues. Looked up from germline, CDR1 is ENHRY and CDR2 is SYGVKD. The CDR3 sequence: CAISEPNGHDEQFF. For the CDR3, the DNA is TGTGCCATCAGTGAGCCAAACGGGCATGATGAGCAGTTCTTC.